Presented here are 30 T cell receptor beta chains from one specimen sequenced in a study of T cell repertoires in cytomegalovirus infection. TCRdb fed the reads into MiXCR, producing one record per CDR3 protein. This sample yields roughly 700,000 distinct CDR3 sequences, of which 30% to 40% are seen a single time; 15% to 20% belongs to the top ten. No antigens are known for them. The sequenced sample was cultured PBMCs, obtained from culture after CMV antigen stimulation. Receptors were obtained from a human donor in good health (CMV status not recorded). Some clones in this sample may be carry-over from other donors' samples.

The chain employs TRBV7-2 and TRBJ2-7; 10 nucleotides align to TRBD2. Per the germline V gene, CDR1 is SGHTA and CDR2 is FQGNSA. The CDR3 has 17 residues. The V segment lost 6 bases and the J segment 5 bases; nucleotides outside the gene matches: 16. This CDR3 reads CASSWWGKRGGSNEQYF. The CDR3 DNA follows: TGTGCCAGCAGTTGGTGGGGCAAGCGGGGGGGCAGCAACGAGCAGTACTTC.

The chain combines TRBV12-3 or TRBV12-4 with TRBJ1-5; D perhaps matches TRBD1 (6 bases). This CDR3 is 15 amino acids long. The V and J ends lost 3 bases and 4 bases respectively, with 13 bases between them. The CDR3 sequence: CASSFRGAGNQPQHF. CDR3 nucleotide sequence: TGTGCCAGCAGTTTTCGGGGGGCAGGTAATCAGCCCCAGCATTTT.

The rearrangement joins TRBV4-3 to TRBJ2-3, with 7 bases identical to TRBD1. The CDR3 is 18 amino acids. After removal of 4 bases from V and 5 bases from J, the junction contained 18 bases not matched to a gene. CDR1 is LGHNA and CDR2 is YSLEER in the germline V gene. CDR3 DNA: TGCGCCAGCAGCCCAACACCCGCGACAGGGCCCGGCGGAGATACGCAGTATTTT. This translates into CASSPTPATGPGGDTQYF.

CDR3 sequence (DNA): TGTGCCAGCAGTTTGGGTGGAGGCTTTTCACCCCTCCACTTT. Protein product: CASSLGGGFSPLHF. The chain recombines TRBV12-3 or TRBV12-4 with TRBJ1-6; D uncertain. Trimming stripped 3 bases from V and 9 bases from J, with 12 bases between. The CDR3 is made up of 14 amino acids.

This chain uses TRBV27 with TRBJ1-1; the match to TRBD1 covers 8 bases. Germline lookup yields CDR1 MNHEY and CDR2 SMNVEV (reference sequence). This CDR3 region has 14 residues. Trimming at V came to 6 bases and at J to 1 base, leaving 4 bases not matched to a gene. CDR3 DNA sequence: TGTGCCAGCAGAGGGACAGGTTCGAACACTGAAGCTTTCTTT. This sequence encodes CASRGTGSNTEAFF.

V and J are TRBV11-3 and TRBJ2-1; possibly TRBD1 for D (5 bases). With 3 bases removed from V and 9 bases from J, the gap between germline ends came to 12 bases. Germline V gives CDR1 SGHNT, CDR2 YENEEA. This CDR3 region has 13 residues. The CDR3 spells CASSFTGFGEQFF. DNA for the CDR3: TGTGCCAGCAGCTTTACAGGTTTTGGTGAGCAGTTCTTC.

The chain carries TRBV18 and TRBJ2-7, with D perhaps matching TRBD2 (5 bases). This CDR3 comprises 15 residues. Germline lookup yields CDR1 KGHSH and CDR2 LQKENI. V shed 3 bases and J shed 6 bases, with 18 bases lying between them. The CDR3, as DNA: TGTGCCAGCTCACCTAGCATGGCTAGCTTGATCGAGCAGTACTTC. It is translated as CASSPSMASLIEQYF. The full variable domain, its missing parts supplied by reference TRBV18 and TRBJ2-7, is NAGVMQNPRHLVRRRGQEARLRCSPMKGHSHVYWYRQLPEEGLKFMVYLQKENIIDESGMPKERFSAEFPKEGPSILRIQQVVRGDSAAYFCASSPSMASLIEQYFGPGTRLTVT.

This clonotype was seen only a few times. This chain uses TRBV7-9 with TRBJ1-2; D perhaps matches TRBD1 (6 bases). V lost 6 bases and J 7 bases, leaving 18 bases between the germline ends. Germline assignment: CDR1 SEHNR and CDR2 FQNEAQ (reference sequence). CDR3 size: 14 residues. The CDR3 region is CASSRRQELGGYTF. CDR3 in DNA: TGTGCCAGCAGTAGACGACAGGAATTGGGTGGCTACACCTTC.

The chain recombines TRBV6-2 or TRBV6-3 with TRBJ1-2; 9 nucleotides align to TRBD1. Trimming removed 6 bases from V and 6 bases from J; junction bases left unmatched: 20. From germline, CDR1 is MNHEY and CDR2 SVGEGT. The CDR3 consists of 18 residues. The CDR3 is CASRGLQGASFLGHGYTF. Here the CDR3 DNA reads TGTGCCAGCAGAGGACTACAGGGGGCGAGCTTCCTCGGCCATGGCTACACCTTC.

The chain carries TRBV12-3 or TRBV12-4 and TRBJ2-7; D is perhaps TRBD2 (7 bases). The CDR3 is made up of 15 amino acids. Trimming stripped 4 bases from V and 6 bases from J, with 19 bases between. The CDR3: CASSSTGGSHAEQYF. The CDR3, as DNA: TGTGCCAGCAGTTCCACGGGGGGCTCGCATGCCGAGCAGTACTTC.

The V call is TRBV6-1, the J call TRBJ1-1; no clear D gene. The V and J ends lost 5 bases and 0 bases respectively, with 13 bases between them. The CDR3 is 15 amino acids. Germline V lookup: CDR1 MNHNS, CDR2 SASEGT. The CDR3 DNA sequence: TGTGCCAGCAGTACACCCGCACTTATGAACACTGAAGCTTTCTTT. It specifies CASSTPALMNTEAFF.

At least ten counts were recorded for this clonotype. The CDR3 is CASSIDSHSSYNEQFF. The CDR3 DNA is TGTGCCAGCAGCATTGACTCCCACAGCTCCTACAATGAGCAGTTCTTC. V is TRBV7-8 and J is TRBJ2-1; no reliable D call. The V gene lost 5 bases and the J gene lost 0 bases, with 14 bases spanning the gap. Germline V CDR1 and CDR2: SGHVS, FQNEAQ. The CDR3 contains 16 residues.

The chain joins TRBV10-3 to TRBJ2-1, with TRBD2 matching 12 bases. The trim removed 4 bases at V and 7 bases at J, leaving 2 bases unmatched. The CDR3 has 14 residues. CDR1 and CDR2 (germline): ENHRY, SYGVKD. This CDR3 reads CAISGGLAGNEQFF. In nucleotides, the CDR3 is TGTGCCATCAGTGGAGGACTAGCGGGGAATGAGCAGTTCTTC.

The chain combines TRBV7-9 with TRBJ2-1; the D gene could be TRBD1 or TRBD2 (5 bases each). Between the trimmed V and J ends, which lost 5 bases and 1 base, there was a span of 15 bases. Germline CDR1 SEHNR, CDR2 FQNEAQ (reference sequence). The CDR3 totals 16 residues. DNA for the CDR3: TGTGCCAGCAGCCCAAGGACAAGGGAGTCCTACAATGAGCAGTTCTTC. Encoded protein: CASSPRTRESYNEQFF.

The chain carries TRBV6-6 and TRBJ1-6, with D possibly matching TRBD1 (6 bases). V dropped 2 bases and J dropped 10 bases, with 15 bases sitting between them. The CDR3 extends over 15 amino acids. CDR1 is MNHNY, CDR2 SVGAGI, per germline (reference sequence). The DNA for the CDR3 is TGTGCCAGCAGTTACCGAGCGGGGGGCCACTCACCCCTCCACTTT. It specifies CASSYRAGGHSPLHF.

The chain links TRBV28 to TRBJ1-2; the D gene is possibly TRBD1 (5 bases). Germline-derived CDR1 and CDR2 are MDHEN and SYDVKM. Trimming removed 1 base at V and 7 bases at J, with 13 bases between. The CDR3 is 14 residues long. CDR3 coding DNA: TGTGCCAGCAGTTTATATTCGGGGACGGCTGGCTACACCTTC. The encoded protein is CASSLYSGTAGYTF.

V and J are TRBV6-2 or TRBV6-3 and TRBJ2-7; D is ambiguous. The CDR3 extends over 12 amino acids. CDR1 and CDR2 from the germline V gene are MNHEY and SVGEGT. Trimming took off 3 bases at V and 7 bases at J, with 10 bases between the two ends. CDR3 in DNA: TGTGCCAGCAGTTATCCCCCGACGGAGCAGTACTTC. As protein: CASSYPPTEQYF.

This clonotype was detected only a few times. The chain combines TRBV25-1 with TRBJ2-5; 10 bases line up with TRBD1. The CDR3 is made up of 14 amino acids. V lost 6 bases and J lost 7; bases outside the gene matches: 8. Germline-derived CDR1 and CDR2 are MGHDK and SYGVNS. The chain's CDR3 is CASSRTGGEGTQYF. In DNA, the CDR3 is TGTGCCAGCAGCCGGACAGGGGGAGAAGGGACCCAGTACTTC.

This clonotype was counted once. The chain links TRBV5-4 to TRBJ1-1; 10 bases agree with TRBD1. The CDR3 loop spans 14 amino acids. V lost 5 bases and J lost 7; bases outside the gene matches: 8. Germline V gene data show CDR1 as SGHNT and CDR2 as YYREEE (reference sequence). The chain's CDR3 is CASSIRQGAGEAFF. The CDR3, as DNA: TGTGCCAGCAGTATTCGACAGGGGGCGGGTGAAGCTTTCTTT.

The rearrangement links TRBV5-8 to TRBJ1-3; D is unresolved. Germline V gene data show CDR1 as SGHTS and CDR2 as YDEGEE. Trimming shortened V by 4 bases and J by 4 bases, and 15 bases separated the two germline ends. The CDR3 is made up of 15 amino acids. The CDR3 spells CASSQRDAGGNTIYF. In DNA, the CDR3 is TGTGCCAGCAGCCAGAGAGACGCCGGGGGAAACACCATATATTTT.

This clonotype has ten or more counts. The J gene is TRBJ1-4, the V gene TRBV7-8; the D gene is possibly TRBD1 (5 bases). The CDR3 loop spans 12 amino acids. Germline V gene data show CDR1 as SGHVS and CDR2 as FQNEAQ. The V gene lost 6 bases and the J gene lost 8 bases, with 10 bases spanning the gap. The CDR3 DNA sequence: TGTGCCAGCAGGCGCTACAGGGAAAAACTGTTTTTT. Translating it yields CASRRYREKLFF.

This clonotype has a count of ten or more. The V gene is TRBV7-2, the J gene TRBJ2-5; 8 positions match TRBD2. Germline V gives CDR1 SGHTA, CDR2 FQGNSA. This CDR3 spans 19 amino acids. The junction had 17 bases not matched to a gene; V was cut back by 3 bases and J by 2 bases. This CDR3 reads CASSLGDMISGAYQETQYF. In DNA form, the CDR3 reads TGTGCCAGCAGCTTGGGGGATATGATTAGCGGGGCCTATCAAGAGACCCAGTACTTC.

The V call is TRBV4-1, the J call TRBJ1-1, with D perhaps TRBD1 (6 bases). The CDR3 covers 16 residues. Trimming removed 2 bases at V and 4 bases at J, with 17 bases between. The germline gives CDR1 MGHRA, CDR2 YSYEKL. CDR3 nucleotides: TGCGCCAGCAGCCAACGGGGGGGCTTAGGAACCACTGAAGCTTTCTTT. It translates to CASSQRGGLGTTEAFF.

This clonotype has just one count. For the CDR3, the DNA is TGTGCCAGCAGCCCGCTTCTCGATAATTCACCCCTCCACTTT. Protein: CASSPLLDNSPLHF. The J gene is TRBJ1-6, the V gene TRBV14; D gene ambiguous. The CDR3 extends over 14 amino acids. The V and J ends lost 4 bases and 5 bases respectively, with 9 bases between them. Germline V lookup: CDR1 SGHDN, CDR2 FVKESK.

This chain connects TRBV7-9 to TRBJ2-7, with 9 positions matching TRBD2. The CDR3 contains 15 residues. Germline V gene lookup returns CDR1 SEHNR and CDR2 FQNEAQ (reference sequence). The junction had 6 bases not matched to a gene; V was cut back by 5 bases and J by 1 base. In nucleotides, the CDR3 is TGTGCCAGCAGCGTTAGCCTAGCGGGGTCCTACGAGCAGTACTTC. Residues: CASSVSLAGSYEQYF.

The chain couples TRBV6-5 to TRBJ2-1, with TRBD2 matching over 8 bases. In germline, CDR1 is MNHEY, CDR2 SVGAGI. The J segment lost 3 bases and the V segment lost 8 bases, leaving 6 bases of the junction unmatched. This CDR3 is 14 amino acids long. CDR3 sequence: CASGSGSGYNEQFF. CDR3 coding DNA: TGTGCCAGCGGAAGCGGGAGTGGCTACAATGAGCAGTTCTTC.

This clonotype has only one observation. The chain carries TRBV5-6 and TRBJ2-5; D is possibly TRBD1 or TRBD2 (5 bases each). Germline values: CDR1 SGHDT, CDR2 YYEEEE. The V end lost 3 bases, the J end lost 7 bases, and 22 bases lay between the germline ends. This CDR3 has 16 amino acids. CDR3 protein: CASSSLGRAPVGTQYF. CDR3 sequence (DNA): TGTGCCAGCAGCTCCTTGGGACGTGCACCGGTCGGGACCCAGTACTTC.

The chain carries TRBV6-2 or TRBV6-3 and TRBJ2-7; D not certain. CDR1 and CDR2 from the germline V gene are MNHEY and SVGEGT. CDR3 length: 14 residues. Trimming shortened V by 2 bases and J by 5 bases, and 13 bases separated the two germline ends. CDR3 coding DNA: TGTGCCAGCAGTTACAACGGTCTCTTGGACGAGCAGTACTTC. Its protein is CASSYNGLLDEQYF.

This clonotype came up a few times. The chain uses TRBV20-1 and TRBJ1-2; tentative D call: TRBD1 (6 bases). CDR3 length: 13 residues. Looked up from germline, CDR1 is DFQATT and CDR2 is SNEGSKA (reference sequence). CDR3 residues: CRLGDILNYGYTF. The CDR3 region has the DNA TGCAGACTAGGGGACATCCTTAACTATGGCTACACCTTC.

This clonotype was counted at least ten times. The rearrangement links TRBV7-8 to TRBJ2-7, with TRBD2 identical over 7 bases. The CDR3 runs 13 residues. Germline values: CDR1 SGHVS, CDR2 FQNEAQ. After removal of 5 bases from V and 3 bases from J, the junction contained 4 bases not matched to a gene. The CDR3 sequence: CASSPGLVYEQYF. The CDR3 DNA reads as TGTGCCAGCAGCCCAGGACTAGTCTACGAGCAGTACTTC. The full variable domain, with the rest looked up from reference TRBV7-8 and TRBJ2-7, is GAGVSQSPRYKVAKRGQDVALRCDPISGHVSLFWYQQALGQGPEFLTYFQNEAQLDKSGLPSDRFFAERPEGSVSTLKIQRTQQEDSAVYLCASSPGLVYEQYFGPGTRLTVT.